The 32 T cell receptor beta chains below all came from one sample that was sequenced in a study of T-cell reconstitution after alpha-beta-depleted transplantation in children (dated by TCRdb to about 2016). The library was obtained by PCR. Instrument on record: Illumina HiSeq 2500. TCR library preparation used molecular barcoding, with unique molecular identifiers applied to normalize quantification of the TCRbeta repertoire. The public sequencing data were trimmed at Q25 with fastp and processed into clonotypes with MiXCR by TCRdb, which kept only in-frame beta chains. Rows are combined by CDR3 protein, so each entry shows the most common genes and DNA. The sample yields about 610,000 distinct CDR3 sequences; over 20% were counted once. Under 45% of the sample goes to the ten largest clones. The label giving this sample's treatment or condition can be read as: allogeneic hematopoietic cell transplantation with graft depleted of TCRalphabeta T cells and CD19 B cells.

The starting material was PBMCs, obtained before TCRalphabeta/CD19-depleted stem cell transplant. These receptors were taken from a boy in the first two years of life with Wiskott-Aldrich syndrome, due to receive a stem cell transplant.

This clonotype was picked up a small number of times. J is TRBJ1-4 and V is TRBV7-9, with D unclear. V lost 2 bases, J lost 0 bases, and 4 bases lay in between. CDR1 is SEHNR, CDR2 FQNEAQ, per germline (reference sequence). CDR3 length: 14 residues. CDR3 DNA sequence: TGTGCCAGCAGCTTATTTGCAACTAATGAAAAACTGTTTTTT. The encoded protein is CASSLFATNEKLFF. The full variable domain, in which reference TRBV7-9 and TRBJ1-4 provide the parts outside the CDR3, is DTGVSQNPRHKITKRGQNVTFRCDPISEHNRLYWYRQTLGQGPEFLTYFQNEAQLEKSRLLSDRFSAERPKGSFSTLEIQRTEQGDSAMYLCASSLFATNEKLFFGSGTQLSVL.

The V call is TRBV18, the J call TRBJ1-2; D not resolved. V was trimmed by 0 bases and J by 5 bases, leaving 10 bases between them. Germline V CDR1 and CDR2: KGHSH, LQKENI. The CDR3 sequence is 14 residues long. The CDR3 loop is CASSPPGAPYGYTF. CDR3 nucleotide sequence: TGTGCCAGCTCACCACCCGGAGCCCCTTATGGCTACACCTTC.

This clonotype was picked up a small number of times. The rearrangement uses TRBV10-3 and TRBJ2-2; 8 bases are a match to TRBD1. Unmatched junction bases numbered 9, after V lost 7 bases and J lost 5 bases. Per germline, CDR1 ENHRY and CDR2 SYGVKD. The CDR3 has 15 amino acids. Here the CDR3 reads CAITDRGGGTGELFF. The CDR3 bases are TGTGCCATCACCGACAGGGGTGGCGGGACCGGGGAGCTGTTTTTT.

The V gene is TRBV29-1, the J gene TRBJ2-1; D possibly corresponds to TRBD1 (5 bases). Trimming left V 6 bases short and J 0 bases short, with 15 bases between. Germline CDR1 is SQVTM and CDR2 is ANQGSEA. The CDR3 totals 15 residues. The CDR3 DNA reads as TGCAGCGTATTAAGCAGTCAGGGCTCCTACAATGAGCAGTTCTTC. This translates into CSVLSSQGSYNEQFF.

The V and J genes are TRBV4-2 and TRBJ2-7, with D possibly being TRBD2 (5 bases). The V end was cut by 0 bases, the J end by 5 bases, with 11 bases between. Germline V gene lookup returns CDR1 LGHNA and CDR2 YNFKEQ. This CDR3 is built from 14 residues. The CDR3 DNA sequence: TGTGCCAGCAGCCAAGACGGGGTTAAGAACGAGCAGTACTTC. This translates into CASSQDGVKNEQYF.

V is TRBV30 and J is TRBJ1-1, with 7 nucleotides matching TRBD1. The length of the CDR3 is 16 residues. Germline V lookup: CDR1 GTSNPN, CDR2 SVGIG (reference sequence). The V and J ends lost 4 bases and 0 bases, in that order; junction bases with no gene match: 11. The chain's CDR3 is CAWTLTTGRVNTEAFF. DNA for the CDR3: TGTGCCTGGACCCTTACGACAGGGCGCGTGAACACTGAAGCTTTCTTT.

This clonotype was observed a handful of times. The chain uses TRBV12-3 or TRBV12-4 and TRBJ2-1, with D possibly TRBD1 on 6 matching bases. Trimming shortened V by 5 bases and J by 4 bases, and 18 bases separated the two germline ends. CDR3 length: 16 amino acids. The CDR3 is CASSQLTGLGYNEQFF. The CDR3 region has the DNA TGTGCCAGCAGTCAACTTACAGGGTTGGGTTACAATGAGCAGTTCTTC.

The chain uses TRBV18 and TRBJ2-3; TRBD2 matches 7 bases. The germline gives CDR1 KGHSH, CDR2 LQKENI. J was trimmed by 0 bases and V by 0 bases; bases with no gene match: 6. This CDR3 comprises 17 residues. The CDR3 nucleotides are TGTGCCAGCTCACCACCGAAACTAGCGACCAGCACAGATACGCAGTATTTT. Translating it yields CASSPPKLATSTDTQYF.

The CDR3 loop is CASSLGGLAVPYNEQFF. The CDR3 region has the DNA TGTGCCAGCAGCTTGGGGGGACTAGCGGTTCCCTACAATGAGCAGTTCTTC. The chain has TRBV7-6 and TRBJ2-1; 11 positions match TRBD2. Germline V CDR1 and CDR2: SGHVS, FNYEAQ. The CDR3 consists of 17 residues. The trim removed 3 bases at V and 2 bases at J, leaving 6 bases unmatched.

This clonotype has only a few counts. The rearrangement links TRBV27 to TRBJ2-1; perhaps TRBD2 as D (5 bases). V gave up 2 bases and J gave up 4 bases, with 18 bases separating them. The CDR3 has 17 amino acids. Germline V gives CDR1 MNHEY, CDR2 SMNVEV (reference sequence). The CDR3 coding sequence is TGTGCCAGCAGTTTAGAGTCACTGGCGGGCCCTTACAATGAGCAGTTCTTC. As protein: CASSLESLAGPYNEQFF.

The chain couples TRBV3-1 to TRBJ2-2; D gene uncertain. The germline V gene encodes CDR1 LGHDT and CDR2 YNNKEL (reference sequence). This CDR3 has 15 amino acids. Trimming removed 5 bases from V and 2 bases from J, with 12 bases in between. CDR3 loop: CASSSGRDNTGELFF. In nucleotides, the CDR3 is TGTGCCAGCAGCTCCGGTCGAGACAACACCGGGGAGCTGTTTTTT. The full variable domain, with the rest looked up from reference TRBV3-1 and TRBJ2-2, is DTAVSQTPKYLVTQMGNDKSIKCEQNLGHDTMYWYKQDSKKFLKIMFSYNNKELIINETVPNRFSPKSPDKAHLNLHINSLELGDSAVYFCASSSGRDNTGELFFGEGSRLTVL.

This rearrangement joins TRBV5-1 to TRBJ2-1; D gene uncertain. V lost 6 bases, J lost 0 bases, and 13 bases lay in between. CDR1 is SGHRS and CDR2 is YFSETQ in the germline V gene. This CDR3 spans 15 amino acids. This CDR3 is CASTPSAYSYNEQFF. The CDR3 DNA sequence: TGCGCCAGCACCCCCTCAGCGTACTCCTACAATGAGCAGTTCTTC.

This clonotype occurred a few times. The rearrangement uses TRBV27 and TRBJ2-1; 14 bases match TRBD2. The CDR3 extends over 15 amino acids. Losses at the gene ends were 7 bases for V and 5 bases for J; bases not matched to a gene: 4. Germline values: CDR1 MNHEY, CDR2 SMNVEV (reference sequence). CDR3 protein: CASKGLAGVNNEQFF. CDR3 nucleotide sequence: TGTGCCAGCAAGGGACTAGCGGGAGTCAACAATGAGCAGTTCTTC.

The chain uses TRBV6-1 and TRBJ2-1, with 10 bases matching TRBD2. The CDR3 has 17 residues. V shed 6 bases and J 0 bases; nucleotides not matched to a gene: 8. Germline V gene data show CDR1 as MNHNS and CDR2 as SASEGT. The CDR3 loop is CASRRRTSGNSYNEQFF. The CDR3 nucleotides read TGTGCCAGCAGACGCCGGACTAGCGGAAACTCCTACAATGAGCAGTTCTTC.

The chain recombines TRBV2 with TRBJ2-7, with 8 bases aligning to TRBD1. The germline CDR1 and CDR2 sequences are SNHLY and FYNNEI. CDR3 size: 13 residues. The J segment lost 3 bases and the V segment lost 5 bases, leaving 3 bases of the junction unmatched. The CDR3 loop is CASSYDRGYEQYF. As DNA, the CDR3 is TGTGCCAGCAGTTACGACAGGGGCTACGAGCAGTACTTC.

The rearrangement uses TRBV5-4 and TRBJ1-1; 7 bases line up with TRBD1. After removal of 2 bases from V and 6 bases from J, the junction contained 4 bases not matched to a gene. Germline loops: CDR1 SGHNT, CDR2 YYREEE (reference sequence). The CDR3 has 13 residues. The CDR3 reads CASSLQGRSEAFF. CDR3 DNA sequence: TGTGCCAGCAGCTTACAGGGGAGGTCTGAAGCTTTCTTT. The full variable domain, in which reference TRBV5-4 and TRBJ1-1 provide the parts outside the CDR3, is ETGVTQSPTHLIKTRGQQVTLRCSSQSGHNTVSWYQQALGQGPQFIFQYYREEENGRGNFPPRFSGLQFPNYSSELNVNALELDDSALYLCASSLQGRSEAFFGQGTRLTVV.

The chain combines TRBV12-3 or TRBV12-4 with TRBJ2-3; 11 bases are shared with TRBD2. V was pared by 7 bases and J by 4 bases, with 1 base of the junction left unmatched. The CDR3 has 13 amino acids. The CDR3 protein is CASTSGRSDTQYF. CDR3 nucleotides: TGTGCCAGCACTAGCGGGAGGTCAGATACGCAGTATTTT.

A remark on this clonotype: Possible read error: a much larger clone is one base away. The chain has TRBV5-1 and TRBJ2-1; TRBD2 is a possible D gene (6 bases). The CDR3 covers 14 residues. Trimming shortened V by 4 bases and J by 3 bases, and 11 bases separated the two germline ends. Per the germline V gene, CDR1 is SGHRS and CDR2 is YFSETQ. CDR3 region: CASSRDSCYNEQFF. The CDR3 DNA reads as TGCGCCAGCAGCCGGGACTCCTGCTACAATGAGCAGTTCTTC.

This clonotype was counted a few times. The chain combines TRBV7-9 with TRBJ1-1; D is unresolved. Germline-derived CDR1 and CDR2 are SEHNR and FQNEAQ (reference sequence). Trimming took 2 bases from V and 7 from J, leaving 14 bases between them. The CDR3 has 14 residues. DNA of the CDR3: TGTGCCAGCAGCTTAAATAAGGGAATGGGTGAAGCTTTCTTT. The encoded protein is CASSLNKGMGEAFF.

The chain joins TRBV19 to TRBJ2-2, with 10 nucleotides matching TRBD1. Trimming cost V 5 bases and J 4 bases; bases outside gene matches: 10. The CDR3 consists of 17 residues. Germline V gene lookup returns CDR1 LNHDA and CDR2 SQIVND (reference sequence). The CDR3 DNA follows: TGTGCCAGTAGTGCCTGGGACAGGGGTCCGAGCACCGGGGAGCTGTTTTTT. As protein: CASSAWDRGPSTGELFF.

V and J are TRBV12-3 or TRBV12-4 and TRBJ2-5; D is possibly TRBD1 or TRBD2 (6 bases each). V dropped 6 bases and J dropped 5 bases, with 16 bases sitting between them. This CDR3 comprises 14 residues. CDR3 amino acids: CASSPRGRRETQYF. Written as DNA, the CDR3 is TGTGCCAGCAGCCCCCGGGGGCGGCGGGAGACCCAGTACTTC.

The V call is TRBV4-1, the J call TRBJ2-5, with 7 positions matching TRBD2. V lost 0 bases and J lost 5; bases outside the gene matches: 6. Germline V gives CDR1 MGHRA, CDR2 YSYEKL. This CDR3 region has 15 residues. The CDR3 loop is CASSQDREGVETQYF. CDR3 nucleotide sequence: TGCGCCAGCAGCCAAGATAGGGAGGGAGTGGAGACCCAGTACTTC.

Many counts were recorded for this clonotype. The chain uses TRBV12-3 or TRBV12-4 and TRBJ2-5, with D tentatively TRBD2 (5 bases). The CDR3 has 13 residues. The V end was cut by 2 bases, the J end by 3 bases, with 7 bases between. The CDR3 sequence: CASSLWGEETQYF. Here the CDR3 DNA reads TGTGCCAGCAGTTTATGGGGAGAAGAGACCCAGTACTTC.

In its sample, this clonotype was seen a few times. V usage is TRBV20-1 and J usage is TRBJ2-5; 8 positions match TRBD1. Germline-derived CDR1 and CDR2 are DFQATT and SNEGSKA (reference sequence). This CDR3 comprises 17 residues. Unmatched junction bases numbered 11, after V lost 2 bases and J lost 0 bases. In DNA form, the CDR3 reads TGCAGTGCTAGATCTACAGGGGGAATTGGGTACCAAGAGACCCAGTACTTC. It is translated as CSARSTGGIGYQETQYF.

This clonotype was found a few times. The chain employs TRBV5-1 and TRBJ2-7; no reliable D call. Germline-derived CDR1 and CDR2 are SGHRS and YFSETQ. The CDR3 sequence is 14 residues long. Deletions cut 0 bases from V and 3 bases from J, with 10 bases between. CDR3 sequence reads: CASSLGILDYEQYF. For the CDR3, the DNA is TGCGCCAGCAGCTTGGGGATCCTGGACTACGAGCAGTACTTC.

The gene calls are TRBV6-1 and TRBJ2-7; maybe TRBD1 (6 bases). This CDR3 region has 13 residues. From germline, CDR1 is MNHNS and CDR2 SASEGT. V was pared by 5 bases and J by 6 bases, with 14 bases between. CDR3: CASSPKGESEQYF. CDR3 bases: TGTGCCAGCAGTCCTAAGGGGGAGAGCGAGCAGTACTTC.

CDR3 region: CASSYLLAGGRNEQFF. DNA for the CDR3: TGTGCCAGCAGTTACCTCCTAGCGGGAGGCCGGAATGAGCAGTTCTTC. V gene TRBV6-5 combines with J gene TRBJ2-1, with 11 bases that match TRBD2. V lost 2 bases and J lost 7; bases outside the gene matches: 7. The CDR3 loop spans 16 amino acids. From germline, CDR1 is MNHEY and CDR2 SVGAGI.

The chain employs TRBV7-9 and TRBJ1-1, with 9 bases matching TRBD1. The CDR3 length is 13 residues. V trimming: 5 bases; J trimming: 7 bases; junction bases outside the gene matches: 5. CDR1 is SEHNR, CDR2 FQNEAQ, per germline (reference sequence). CDR3 loop: CASSLQGAVEAFF. The CDR3 DNA follows: TGTGCCAGCAGCCTACAGGGGGCGGTTGAAGCTTTCTTT.

The CDR3, as DNA: TGCGCCAGCAGCTTGAGACTAGCGGGAGAGACCGGGGAGCTGTTTTTT. This translates into CASSLRLAGETGELFF. The chain joins TRBV5-1 to TRBJ2-2, with TRBD2 identical over 12 bases. Trimming cost V 1 base and J 5 bases; bases outside gene matches: 3. This CDR3 region has 16 residues. Looked up from germline, CDR1 is SGHRS and CDR2 is YFSETQ.

The V gene is TRBV7-2, the J gene TRBJ1-2; 9 nucleotides align to TRBD1. The CDR3 length is 16 residues. Germline V lookup: CDR1 SGHTA, CDR2 FQGNSA. V shed 2 bases, J shed 8 bases, and the junction held 12 bases outside the gene matches. In DNA form, the CDR3 reads TGTGCCAGCAGCTTAAGGACAGGGGTATCCCAGGGAGGCTACACCTTC. Its protein is CASSLRTGVSQGGYTF.

CDR3: CASSLVSFANEQFF. CDR3 in DNA: TGTGCCAGCAGCTTGGTTTCTTTTGCCAATGAGCAGTTCTTC. The chain employs TRBV5-6 and TRBJ2-1, with no clear D. The germline CDR1 and CDR2 sequences are SGHDT and YYEEEE. The CDR3 consists of 14 residues. V lost 0 bases, J lost 6 bases, and 10 bases lay in between.

This sequence joins TRBV27 and TRBJ2-5, with 7 nucleotides matching TRBD2. This CDR3 contains 15 residues. Germline loops: CDR1 MNHEY, CDR2 SMNVEV (reference sequence). V lost 2 bases, J lost 4 bases, and 7 bases stayed unmatched. The CDR3 coding sequence is TGTGCCAGCAGTTTAGAATGGGGGAGGGGAGAGACCCAGTACTTC. As protein: CASSLEWGRGETQYF.